Each of the 8 T cell receptor beta chains below was sequenced from the same sample in a study of CD8 T cells in ankylosing spondylitis. Via MiXCR, TCRdb re-called the 5' RACE reads, giving one row per CDR3 protein. The table lists about 130,000 distinct CDR3 sequences, about 7% of them singletons. The sequencing input was blood, either unsorted or a sorted T cell fraction (not recorded which). These receptors all come from a female donor with ankylosing spondylitis or in good health (not recorded which).

This clonotype was found many times. This chain's CDR3 is CASSLAVASGETQYF. CDR3 DNA: TGTGCCAGCAGCTTGGCCGTGGCTAGCGGAGAGACCCAGTACTTC. This chain uses TRBV5-8 with TRBJ2-5, with TRBD2 identical over 7 bases. Germline lookup yields CDR1 SGHTS and CDR2 YDEGEE. Unmatched junction bases numbered 6, after V lost 0 bases and J lost 4 bases. The CDR3 loop spans 15 amino acids.

This clonotype was counted a few times. At one end, the junction sequence differs from germline, possibly due to a read error. The chain joins TRBV20-1 to TRBJ1-4, with 10 bases fitting TRBD1. This CDR3 contains 13 residues. CDR1 and CDR2 (germline): DFQATT, SNEGSKA (reference sequence). The CDR3 DNA is TGCAGTGCAACCCGGGACAGGGGAAATTCTGTCCCTTTT. It translates to CSATRDRGNSVPF.

The chain joins TRBV19 to TRBJ1-1; a weak D match, TRBD1 (5 bases). The germline V gene encodes CDR1 LNHDA and CDR2 SQIVND (reference sequence). V lost 8 bases and J lost 4, with 14 bases in between. This CDR3 contains 13 residues. CDR3 in DNA: TGTGCCAGTCTACCCAGGGAGGGCACTGAAGCTTTCTTT. This gives the protein CASLPREGTEAFF.

This chain links TRBV18 with TRBJ2-3; no clear D. Germline loops: CDR1 KGHSH, CDR2 LQKENI. The length of the CDR3 is 15 residues. Between the trimmed V and J ends, which lost 2 bases and 0 bases, there was a span of 9 bases. CDR3 protein: CASSPTSKSTDTQYF. The CDR3 region has the DNA TGTGCCAGCTCACCAACCAGTAAAAGCACAGATACGCAGTATTTT. Variable domain in full (rest from reference TRBV18 and TRBJ2-3): NAGVMQNPRHLVRRRGQEARLRCSPMKGHSHVYWYRQLPEEGLKFMVYLQKENIIDESGMPKERFSAEFPKEGPSILRIQQVVRGDSAAYFCASSPTSKSTDTQYFGPGTRLTVL.

This clonotype was counted at least ten times. The rearrangement joins TRBV4-2 to TRBJ2-1; 11 bases match TRBD1. The CDR3 totals 16 residues. Germline assignment: CDR1 LGHNA and CDR2 YNFKEQ. V lost 1 base, J lost 14 bases, and 13 bases stayed unmatched. CDR3 amino acids: CASSQGGQGDGGLKFF. The CDR3 DNA reads TGTGCCAGCAGCCAAGGGGGACAGGGGGACGGGGGATTGAAGTTCTTC.

In its sample, this clonotype was seen many times. The rearrangement uses TRBV5-1 and TRBJ2-7; 7 positions match TRBD1. The CDR3 is made up of 14 amino acids. The junction had 5 bases not matched to a gene; V was cut back by 0 bases and J by 5 bases. CDR1 is SGHRS and CDR2 is YFSETQ in the germline V gene. The CDR3 nucleotides read TGCGCCAGCAGCTTGGCCGCAGGGGGTAACGAGCAGTACTTC. Amino acid sequence: CASSLAAGGNEQYF.

This clonotype was seen a single time. The J gene is TRBJ2-5, the V gene TRBV7-6; D gene uncertain. From germline, CDR1 is SGHVS and CDR2 FNYEAQ. The CDR3 runs 12 residues. Between the trimmed V and J ends, which lost 6 bases and 1 base, there was a span of 6 bases. CDR3 sequence reads: CASSDLQETQYF. The CDR3, as DNA: TGTGCCAGCAGTGACCTCCAAGAGACCCAGTACTTC.

J is TRBJ1-5 and V is TRBV19; D is undetermined. Germline V gives CDR1 LNHDA, CDR2 SQIVND (reference sequence). Trimming cost V 4 bases and J 7 bases, with 11 bases left between them. CDR3 length equals 13 residues. The CDR3 is CASSRSALQPQHF. DNA for the CDR3: TGTGCCAGTAGTAGGTCGGCACTACAGCCCCAGCATTTT.